This TCR beta chain was sequenced during a study of radiotherapy plus CTLA-4 blockade in lung cancer (dated by TCRdb to 2016 to 2018). For the wider study: Among the enrolled patients, about 19% had an objective response, and 25% to 35% reached disease control.

Only a few counts were recorded for this clone. Its recognized antigen is unknown. It has no much larger one-base neighbor in the sample; base qualities were not kept. The CDR3 covers 15 residues, taking in both the cysteine and the phenylalanine. This entry keeps only the CDR3 DNA: 45 bases, framed from base 1. Sequences LGHNA (CDR1) and YNFKEQ (CDR2) are obtained from the germline V gene. Trimming at the junction amounts to 2 bases on V and 8 bases on J, and the germline ends lie 15 bases apart. Libraries were constructed by the immunoSEQ multiplex PCR assay. TCRdb took this table from immuneACCESS and kept in-frame rearrangements with V and J called. Such tables lack part of the clones; where checked against another copy, unresolved V genes explain under half of the gap, and the rest is unexplained. Across this sample there are tens of thousands of clones, with around 87% seen only once. The ten largest account for more than 2% of the sample.

Broad study findings and their caveats: Increased serum interferon-beta after radiation, together with early dynamic changes in blood T cell clones, were reported to be the strongest predictors of response. TCR clones derived from tumors expanded in peripheral blood after treatment with radiotherapy and ipilimumab.

Focal radiation therapy combined with CTLA-4 blockade (ipilimumab) was tested in patients with chemo-refractory metastatic non-small-cell lung cancer. Sequences were derived from peripheral blood, sampled from a patient treated with radiotherapy plus ipilimumab. In this chain, TRBV4-2 is recombined with TRBJ1-4; TRBD1 could be the D gene, as 5 bases match. This receptor was obtained from a human donor with non-small cell lung cancer who had a partial response to radiotherapy plus ipilimumab. CDR3 loop: CASSQHRTLGEKLFF. The nucleotide sequence reads TGTGCCAGCAGCCAACACAGGACCTTAGGGGAAAAACTGTTTTTT.